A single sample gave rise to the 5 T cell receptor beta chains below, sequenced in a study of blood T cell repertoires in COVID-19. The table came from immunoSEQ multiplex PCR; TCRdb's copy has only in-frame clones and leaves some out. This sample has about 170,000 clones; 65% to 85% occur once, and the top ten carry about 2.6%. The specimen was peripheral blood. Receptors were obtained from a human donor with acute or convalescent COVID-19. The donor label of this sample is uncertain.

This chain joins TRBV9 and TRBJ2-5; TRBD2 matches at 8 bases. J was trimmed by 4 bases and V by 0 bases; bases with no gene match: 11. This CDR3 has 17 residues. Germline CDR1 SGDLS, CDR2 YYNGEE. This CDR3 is CASSVATGTRGVETQYF. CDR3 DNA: TGTGCCAGCAGCGTAGCTACGGGGACTAGGGGAGTAGAGACCCAGTACTTC.

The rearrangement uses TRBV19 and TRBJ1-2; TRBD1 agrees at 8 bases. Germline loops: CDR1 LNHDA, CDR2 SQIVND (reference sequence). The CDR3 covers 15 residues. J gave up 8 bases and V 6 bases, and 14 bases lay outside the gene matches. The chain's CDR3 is CASRKSWTGRGGYTF. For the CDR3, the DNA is TGTGCCAGTAGGAAGTCCTGGACAGGGAGGGGCGGCTACACCTTC.

This CDR3 reads CASSLDGTGDTQYF. The CDR3 DNA follows: TGCGCCAGCAGCTTGGATGGGACTGGGGATACGCAGTATTTT. The chain combines TRBV5-1 with TRBJ2-3; possible D gene TRBD2, 6 bases. This CDR3 has 14 residues. Per the germline V gene, CDR1 is SGHRS and CDR2 is YFSETQ. Trimming took off 0 bases at V and 6 bases at J, with 11 bases between the two ends.

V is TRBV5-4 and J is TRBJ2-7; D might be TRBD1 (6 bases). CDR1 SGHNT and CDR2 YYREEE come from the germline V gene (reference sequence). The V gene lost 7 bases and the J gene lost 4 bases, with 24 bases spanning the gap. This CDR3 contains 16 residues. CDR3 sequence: CASSNLNTGQIYEQYF. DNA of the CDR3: TGTGCCAGCTCTAACCTCAATACGGGACAAATATACGAGCAGTACTTC.

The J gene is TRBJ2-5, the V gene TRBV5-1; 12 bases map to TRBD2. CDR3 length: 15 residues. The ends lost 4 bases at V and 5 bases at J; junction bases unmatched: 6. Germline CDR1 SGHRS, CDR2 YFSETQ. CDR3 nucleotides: TGCGCCAGCAGCGAGAGACTAGCGGGAGTCGAGACCCAGTACTTC. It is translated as CASSERLAGVETQYF. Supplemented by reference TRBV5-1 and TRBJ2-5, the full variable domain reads KAGVTQTPRYLIKTRGQQVTLSCSPISGHRSVSWYQQTPGQGLQFLFEYFSETQRNKGNFPGRFSGRQFSNSRSEMNVSTLELGDSALYLCASSERLAGVETQYFGPGTRLLVL.